The present T cell receptor beta chain was sequenced within a study of beta chain features in type 1 diabetes. As regards this clone: Its antigen is still unknown.

Overall study results and limits: When Type 1 diabetes patients were examined, their TCRB CDR3s proved moderately but significantly shorter in all four CD4+ subsets. HLA influence on TCRB rearrangement stayed unresolved here.

Expressed TCRB transcripts got sequenced, as all isolated RNA was reverse transcribed. TCRdb's table, derived via immunoSEQ multiplex PCR, lists solely in-frame clones and lacks some. This table has about 650,000 clones, roughly 12% appearing once. The CDR3 spans 18 residues. The V and J ends lost 1 base and 0 bases, in that order; junction bases with no gene match: 2. Per germline, CDR1 LGHNA and CDR2 YNFKEQ. This chain uses TRBV4-2 with TRBJ2-1; 14 nucleotides align to TRBD2. This receptor was identified in a man younger than 40 with type 1 diabetes. Sequencing input: naive CD4+ T cells from blood. The CDR3, as DNA: TGTGCCAGCAGCCAAGGACTAGCGGGGGGGAACTCCTACAATGAGCAGTTCTTC. This encodes CASSQGLAGGNSYNEQFF.